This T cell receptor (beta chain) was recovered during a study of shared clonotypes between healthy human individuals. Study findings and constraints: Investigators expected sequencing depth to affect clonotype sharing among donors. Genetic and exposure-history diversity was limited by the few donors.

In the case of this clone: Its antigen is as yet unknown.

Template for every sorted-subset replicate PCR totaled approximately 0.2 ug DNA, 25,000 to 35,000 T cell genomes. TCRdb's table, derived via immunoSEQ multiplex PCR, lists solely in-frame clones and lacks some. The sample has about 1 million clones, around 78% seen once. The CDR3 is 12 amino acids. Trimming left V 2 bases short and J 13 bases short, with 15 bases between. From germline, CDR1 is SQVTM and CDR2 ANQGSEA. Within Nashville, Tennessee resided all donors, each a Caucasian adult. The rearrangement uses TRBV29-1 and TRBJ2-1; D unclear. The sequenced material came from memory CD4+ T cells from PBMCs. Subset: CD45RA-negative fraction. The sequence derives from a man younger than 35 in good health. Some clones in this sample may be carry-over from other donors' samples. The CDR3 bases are TGCAGCGTTGAAAGGGTTGGGGAAAGACAGTTCTTC. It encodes CSVERVGERQFF.